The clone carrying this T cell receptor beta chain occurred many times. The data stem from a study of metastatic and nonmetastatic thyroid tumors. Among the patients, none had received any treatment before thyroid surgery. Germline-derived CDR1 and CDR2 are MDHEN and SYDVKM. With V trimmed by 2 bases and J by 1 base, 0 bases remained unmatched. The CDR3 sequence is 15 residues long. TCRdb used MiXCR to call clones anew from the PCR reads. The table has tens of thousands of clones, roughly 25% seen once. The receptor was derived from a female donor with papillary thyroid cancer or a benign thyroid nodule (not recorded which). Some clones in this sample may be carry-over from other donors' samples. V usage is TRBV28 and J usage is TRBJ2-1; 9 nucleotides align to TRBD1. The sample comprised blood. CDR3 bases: TGTGCCAGCAGTTTAGGGACAGGGTCCTACAATGAGCAGTTCTTC. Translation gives CASSLGTGSYNEQFF.